Below, 28 T cell receptor beta chains from the same sample are listed, as sequenced in a study of identical twins. TCRdb re-derived calls from the 5' RACE reads in MiXCR, one entry per CDR3 protein. There are a few hundred thousand distinct CDR3 sequences in the sample; around a tenth occur only once, and roughly 3% lies in the top ten. This sample also belongs to another study, concerning yellow fever vaccine responses in identical twins.

The sequencing sample was made of PBMCs. Every receptor here comes from a woman between 18 and 29 years old in good health.

This clonotype was observed a few times. The rearrangement joins TRBV7-2 to TRBJ2-5, with D maybe TRBD2 (5 bases). Germline CDR1 is SGHTA and CDR2 is FQGNSA. This CDR3 is 14 amino acids long. Deletions cut 2 bases from V and 1 base from J, with 8 bases between. CDR3 DNA sequence: TGTGCCAGCAGCTTAAACGCGGGCCAAGAGACCCAGTACTTC. This gives the protein CASSLNAGQETQYF.

The rearrangement links TRBV11-2 to TRBJ2-2; D is undetermined. The CDR3 is made up of 14 amino acids. Trimming took off 1 base at V and 6 bases at J, with 9 bases between the two ends. CDR1 and CDR2 from the germline V gene are SGHAT and FQNNGV. This chain's CDR3 is CASSLGLIPGELFF. CDR3 in DNA: TGTGCCAGCAGCTTAGGGCTCATTCCCGGGGAGCTGTTTTTT.

The chain carries TRBV6-5 and TRBJ2-7; D gene uncertain. This CDR3 is 14 amino acids long. Trimming removed 0 bases at V and 0 bases at J, with 6 bases between. Germline CDR1 is MNHEY and CDR2 is SVGAGI. CDR3 sequence (DNA): TGTGCCAGCAGTTACTCCCTGAGCTCCTACGAGCAGTACTTC. This gives the protein CASSYSLSSYEQYF.

This clonotype was observed a few times. The chain joins TRBV7-3 to TRBJ2-1; 11 nucleotides match TRBD2. Per germline, CDR1 SGHTA and CDR2 FQGTGA. The ends lost 4 bases at V and 6 bases at J; junction bases unmatched: 8. The CDR3 loop spans 16 amino acids. The CDR3 region is CASSSYSGGALNEQFF. Written as DNA, the CDR3 is TGTGCCAGCAGCTCCTATAGCGGGGGGGCGCTCAATGAGCAGTTCTTC.

CDR3 region: CASSSTGVAYEQYF. In DNA form, the CDR3 reads TGTGCCAGCAGTTCCACAGGGGTGGCCTACGAGCAGTACTTC. The rearrangement joins TRBV6-2 or TRBV6-3 to TRBJ2-7; 7 nucleotides align to TRBD1. The CDR3 runs to 14 residues. Germline assignment: CDR1 MNHEY and CDR2 SVGEGT. Germline trimming cut 4 bases from V and 2 bases from J; bases unmatched to any gene: 5.

This clonotype has just a few counts. The genes are TRBV28 and TRBJ2-1, with 8 bases lining up with TRBD2. The CDR3 loop spans 17 amino acids. Germline-derived CDR1 and CDR2 are MDHEN and SYDVKM. Germline trimming cut 3 bases from V and 0 bases from J; bases unmatched to any gene: 7. The CDR3 here is CASSFGAGGLSYNEQFF. For the CDR3, the DNA is TGTGCCAGCAGTTTTGGGGCGGGAGGACTCTCCTACAATGAGCAGTTCTTC.

The chain recombines TRBV20-1 with TRBJ2-7; TRBD2 might be the D (5 bases). The CDR3 runs to 15 residues. Trimming left V 5 bases short and J 4 bases short, with 21 bases between. Per the germline V gene, CDR1 is DFQATT and CDR2 is SNEGSKA (reference sequence). CDR3 sequence reads: CSAPDSTTPSYEQYF. CDR3 DNA: TGCAGTGCTCCGGACTCGACGACTCCGAGTTACGAGCAGTACTTC.

This clonotype was seen many times. The genes are TRBV9 and TRBJ2-7; a weak D match, TRBD1 (5 bases). Germline loops: CDR1 SGDLS, CDR2 YYNGEE. The CDR3 is 15 residues long. Trimming removed 0 bases at V and 3 bases at J, with 13 bases between. CDR3 DNA sequence: TGTGCCAGCAGCGTAGAAGGGGTCGTAGGCTACGAGCAGTACTTC. Its translation: CASSVEGVVGYEQYF.

This clonotype was seen ten or more times. The chain links TRBV20-1 to TRBJ1-3; D uncertain. The CDR3 totals 18 residues. Trimming removed 0 bases at V and 2 bases at J, with 20 bases between. CDR1 and CDR2 from the germline V gene are DFQATT and SNEGSKA (reference sequence). CDR3 DNA: TGCAGTGCTAGAGAGCGGGAAATCCCCAAACCTCCTGGAAACACCATATATTTT. It specifies CSAREREIPKPPGNTIYF.

This clonotype was counted only a few times. The gene calls are TRBV6-2 or TRBV6-3 and TRBJ2-7; 8 nucleotides match TRBD2. Trimming removed 5 bases from V and 6 bases from J; junction bases left unmatched: 9. The V gene's germline CDR1 is MNHEY and CDR2 SVGEGT. This CDR3 spans 14 amino acids. CDR3 DNA sequence: TGTGCCAGCAGTGAGATAAGCGGGAGCTCCGAGCAGTACTTC. As protein: CASSEISGSSEQYF.

The genes are TRBV20-1 and TRBJ2-3; 8 nucleotides align to TRBD1. There are 16 residues in the CDR3. With V trimmed by 6 bases and J by 2 bases, 13 bases remained unmatched. Germline V gene sequence: CDR1 DFQATT, CDR2 SNEGSKA (reference sequence). CDR3 residues: CSAHPGQASFTDTQYF. CDR3 nucleotide sequence: TGCAGTGCCCACCCGGGACAGGCAAGTTTCACAGATACGCAGTATTTT.

V gene TRBV16 combines with J gene TRBJ2-4; D gene uncertain. The CDR3 has 15 amino acids. Germline V lookup: CDR1 KGHSY, CDR2 FQNENV. With 0 bases removed from V and 5 bases from J, the gap between germline ends came to 11 bases. The CDR3 reads CASSQSADPENIQYF. DNA of the CDR3: TGTGCCAGCAGCCAATCAGCCGACCCAGAAAACATTCAGTACTTC.

Ten or more counts support this clonotype. The chain has TRBV20-1 and TRBJ2-7, with D perhaps given as TRBD1 or TRBD2 (6 bases each). This CDR3 contains 16 residues. Germline assignment: CDR1 DFQATT and CDR2 SNEGSKA (reference sequence). The germline V and J ends were trimmed by 1 base and 6 bases, with 22 bases remaining between them. The CDR3 reads CSARGEGGFESGEQYF. In DNA form, the CDR3 reads TGCAGTGCTAGAGGAGAGGGGGGTTTCGAGTCTGGCGAGCAGTACTTC.

This clonotype has only a few counts. The chain links TRBV18 to TRBJ2-5; TRBD2 matches at 9 bases. Germline V CDR1 and CDR2: KGHSH, LQKENI. Unmatched junction bases numbered 6, after V lost 5 bases and J lost 2 bases. This CDR3 has 15 residues. The CDR3 sequence is CASSTGLAQQETQYF. The CDR3 nucleotides read TGTGCCAGCTCAACGGGACTAGCTCAACAAGAGACCCAGTACTTC.

This clonotype was seen repeatedly, ten times or more. The chain links TRBV2 to TRBJ2-3, with 10 bases fitting TRBD1. Germline CDR1 reads SNHLY; CDR2 reads FYNNEI. CDR3 size: 15 residues. V gave up 6 bases and J gave up 4 bases; unmatched junction bases: 7. The chain's CDR3 is CASRKGGQGADTQYF. The DNA for the CDR3 is TGTGCCAGCAGGAAGGGCGGACAGGGGGCAGATACGCAGTATTTT.

In its sample, this clonotype was seen a few times. This chain links TRBV18 with TRBJ2-5, with 14 bases aligning to TRBD2. The CDR3 has 18 amino acids. Germline V gene sequence: CDR1 KGHSH, CDR2 LQKENI. Trimming at V came to 3 bases and at J to 0 bases, leaving 6 bases not matched to a gene. CDR3 loop: CASSPRTSGGQYQETQYF. The CDR3 coding sequence is TGTGCCAGCTCACCTCGGACTAGCGGGGGGCAGTACCAAGAGACCCAGTACTTC.

Many counts were recorded for this clonotype. V usage is TRBV5-6 and J usage is TRBJ2-1; D gene uncertain. This CDR3 spans 12 amino acids. Germline-derived CDR1 and CDR2 are SGHDT and YYEEEE. V lost 3 bases, J lost 10 bases, and 11 bases lay in between. The CDR3 coding sequence is TGTGCCAGCAGCTCCGGGTCCAGGGAGCAGTTCTTC. It codes for CASSSGSREQFF.

The chain has TRBV20-1 and TRBJ2-7; TRBD2 is a possible D gene (5 bases). The CDR3 contains 14 residues. Trimming pared 6 bases from V and 2 bases from J, leaving 17 bases between. Per germline, CDR1 DFQATT and CDR2 SNEGSKA (reference sequence). CDR3 sequence (DNA): TGCAGTGCCCCTTTACTAGAGCAAGCCTACGAGCAGTACTTC. Protein: CSAPLLEQAYEQYF.

The chain combines TRBV27 with TRBJ2-7, with 10 bases fitting TRBD1. J was trimmed by 0 bases and V by 3 bases; bases with no gene match: 2. The CDR3 sequence is 15 residues long. Germline assignment: CDR1 MNHEY and CDR2 SMNVEV (reference sequence). This CDR3 reads CASSFWTGGSYEQYF. The CDR3 DNA sequence: TGTGCCAGCAGTTTCTGGACAGGGGGCTCCTACGAGCAGTACTTC.

The chain uses TRBV6-1 and TRBJ1-2; tentative D call: TRBD1 (5 bases). CDR3 length: 13 amino acids. Germline V CDR1 and CDR2: MNHNS, SASEGT. Trimming shortened V by 0 bases and J by 8 bases, and 10 bases separated the two germline ends. The CDR3 spells CASSEASGYGYTF. The CDR3 DNA is TGTGCCAGCAGTGAAGCCTCAGGGTACGGCTACACCTTC.

The chain recombines TRBV10-3 with TRBJ2-7, with a weak D call TRBD1 (6 bases). V lost 3 bases and J 3 bases, leaving 15 bases between the germline ends. Germline CDR1 and CDR2: ENHRY and SYGVKD. This CDR3 is built from 15 residues. CDR3 amino acids: CAISDGQGNFYEQYF. The DNA of the CDR3 is TGTGCCATCAGTGATGGGCAGGGGAATTTCTACGAGCAGTACTTC.

This clonotype was observed a handful of times. The chain combines TRBV3-1 with TRBJ2-5; 9 positions match TRBD2. The CDR3 runs 17 residues. Germline lookup yields CDR1 LGHDT and CDR2 YNNKEL (reference sequence). Trimming cost V 4 bases and J 0 bases; bases outside gene matches: 9. The CDR3 loop reads CASSRKWRGRDQETQYF. CDR3 sequence (DNA): TGTGCCAGCAGCCGGAAGTGGCGCGGGAGGGACCAAGAGACCCAGTACTTC.

The V gene is TRBV27, the J gene TRBJ2-1; 8 bases are shared with TRBD2. From germline, CDR1 is MNHEY and CDR2 SMNVEV (reference sequence). This CDR3 spans 18 amino acids. J was trimmed by 5 bases and V by 6 bases; bases with no gene match: 18. The CDR3 DNA follows: TGTGCCAGCAGCCCTACAACGGCGGGGCTAGCGGGTAACAATGAGCAGTTCTTC. Its translation: CASSPTTAGLAGNNEQFF.

This clonotype was seen just once. V and J are TRBV21-1 and TRBJ2-1; the D segment call TRBD2 is taken from the table without a DNA check. TRBV21-1 is flagged as a pseudogene. CDR3 length equals 17 residues. This CDR3 is CASSNVIAGHPVGEQFF. CDR3 coding DNA: TGTGCCAGCAGCAACGTAATAGCGGGACACCCTGTCGGTGAGCAGTTCTTC.

This clonotype has just a few counts. The chain is built from TRBV2 and TRBJ1-4, with TRBD1 as a possible D gene (5 bases). The CDR3 runs 13 residues. Per the germline V gene, CDR1 is SNHLY and CDR2 is FYNNEI. V lost 7 bases and J 5 bases, leaving 11 bases between the germline ends. The CDR3 protein is CASKNRPNEKLFF. Here the CDR3 DNA reads TGTGCCAGCAAAAACAGGCCCAATGAAAAACTGTTTTTT.

Ten or more counts support this clonotype. The rearrangement links TRBV7-9 to TRBJ2-7; D not certain. The V gene lost 1 base and the J gene lost 5 bases, with 6 bases spanning the gap. In germline, CDR1 is SEHNR, CDR2 FQNEAQ (reference sequence). The length of the CDR3 is 12 residues. CDR3 residues: CASSLVVHEQYF. The CDR3 DNA sequence: TGTGCCAGCAGCTTAGTCGTGCACGAGCAGTACTTC.

This chain joins TRBV5-1 and TRBJ2-3; TRBD2 is a possible D gene (5 bases). Trimming removed 1 base from V and 5 bases from J, with 8 bases in between. The CDR3 runs 13 residues. From germline, CDR1 is SGHRS and CDR2 YFSETQ. In nucleotides, the CDR3 is TGCGCCAGCAGCTTGAACGGGGTAGATACGCAGTATTTT. Its protein product is CASSLNGVDTQYF.

The CDR3 region is CSAPPSESPTTRQYF. The CDR3 DNA reads TGCAGTGCCCCACCCAGCGAGTCTCCTACAACGAGGCAGTACTTC. The rearrangement joins TRBV20-1 to TRBJ2-7; unclear D gene. Germline CDR1 reads DFQATT; CDR2 reads SNEGSKA (reference sequence). The CDR3 has 15 amino acids. Trimming took off 6 bases at V and 9 bases at J, with 27 bases between the two ends.